These 18 T cell receptor beta chains share one sample of origin, sequenced in a study of T cells after yellow fever vaccination. Each CDR3 protein gets one entry after TCRdb re-called the 5' RACE reads with MiXCR. In the table there are some 560,000 distinct CDR3 sequences, about 19% of which are singletons. The material sequenced was PBMCs, taken 15 days after the yellow fever booster vaccination. The source of these receptors is a man aged 25-45 years who received the YFV17D yellow fever vaccine.

This clonotype was counted between two and nine times. The chain combines TRBV4-3 with TRBJ2-3; D is tentatively TRBD1 or TRBD2 (6 bases each). Trimming removed 1 base from V and 7 bases from J, with 9 bases in between. Germline V gene data show CDR1 as LGHNA and CDR2 as YSLEER. The CDR3 extends over 13 amino acids. The CDR3 protein is CASSQGGANTQYF. The CDR3 DNA reads as TGCGCCAGCAGCCAAGGGGGGGCCAATACGCAGTATTTT.

This clonotype was seen a few times. The rearrangement joins TRBV9 to TRBJ2-7, with a tentative D call TRBD1 (5 bases). The CDR3 runs to 15 residues. V dropped 0 bases and J dropped 4 bases, with 14 bases sitting between them. The germline gives CDR1 SGDLS, CDR2 YYNGEE. The CDR3 DNA reads as TGTGCCAGCAGCGTAGGACCGAGCAGACAGTACGAGCAGTACTTC. Translation gives CASSVGPSRQYEQYF.

The chain uses TRBV28 and TRBJ2-4; 8 bases are a match to TRBD2. This CDR3 has 15 amino acids. The V gene's germline CDR1 is MDHEN and CDR2 SYDVKM. The ends lost 7 bases at V and 0 bases at J; junction bases unmatched: 5. DNA of the CDR3: TGTGCCAGCAACCCGGGGGGGTTAGCCAAAAACATTCAGTACTTC. Translated, it gives CASNPGGLAKNIQYF.

This clonotype was seen a few times. The chain links TRBV5-1 to TRBJ2-7; D call uncertain. V was shortened by 4 bases and J by 0 bases, with 8 bases between the two germline ends. The CDR3 runs 13 residues. Germline V lookup: CDR1 SGHRS, CDR2 YFSETQ. The CDR3 DNA reads TGCGCCAGCAGCCCGATTGGCTCCTACGAGCAGTACTTC. Encoded protein: CASSPIGSYEQYF.

There are many counts of this clonotype. The chain combines TRBV27 with TRBJ2-7, with D perhaps TRBD1 (6 bases). V lost 5 bases and J lost 3, with 14 bases in between. The germline V gene has CDR1 MNHEY and CDR2 SMNVEV (reference sequence). The CDR3 is made up of 14 amino acids. CDR3 in amino acids: CASSPPGHIYEQYF. The CDR3 DNA sequence: TGTGCCAGCAGTCCACCGGGACATATCTACGAGCAGTACTTC.

This chain uses TRBV7-2 with TRBJ1-2, with 8 bases identical to TRBD1. CDR1 is SGHTA, CDR2 FQGNSA, per germline. The CDR3 has 15 residues. V lost 2 bases, J lost 4 bases, and 6 bases stayed unmatched. The chain's CDR3 is CASSLSSGGSYGYTF. CDR3 DNA sequence: TGTGCCAGCAGCTTATCCTCAGGGGGCAGCTATGGCTACACCTTC.

This clonotype appeared a few times. This chain uses TRBV4-3 with TRBJ2-1; maybe TRBD2 (6 bases). Trimming cost V 2 bases and J 0 bases, with 17 bases left between them. The CDR3 loop spans 18 amino acids. Germline CDR1 LGHNA, CDR2 YSLEER. This CDR3 reads CASSQNTGTFFSYNEQFF. The CDR3, as DNA: TGCGCCAGCAGCCAAAACACCGGGACTTTTTTCTCCTACAATGAGCAGTTCTTC.

V usage is TRBV20-1 and J usage is TRBJ2-1; tentatively, D is TRBD2 (6 bases). The germline gives CDR1 DFQATT, CDR2 SNEGSKA (reference sequence). The CDR3 runs 12 residues. Trimming removed 6 bases at V and 8 bases at J, with 14 bases between. The CDR3 reads CSASSGEDEQFF. DNA for the CDR3: TGCAGTGCCAGCTCGGGGGAGGATGAGCAGTTCTTC.

The genes are TRBV28 and TRBJ2-7, with 9 bases matching TRBD1. This CDR3 is 13 amino acids long. CDR1 is MDHEN, CDR2 SYDVKM, per germline. The V segment lost 7 bases and the J segment 6 bases; nucleotides outside the gene matches: 7. CDR3 DNA sequence: TGTGCCAGCACTCCGGACAGGGGCCCCGAGCAGTACTTC. Protein: CASTPDRGPEQYF.

V usage is TRBV7-2 and J usage is TRBJ2-5, with D possibly matching TRBD1 (6 bases). The V gene lost 4 bases and the J gene lost 5 bases, with 14 bases spanning the gap. The CDR3 runs to 14 residues. CDR1 is SGHTA, CDR2 FQGNSA, per germline. CDR3 DNA: TGTGCCAGCAGCTCTCCAGGGGTGTGGGAGACCCAGTACTTC. Translated: CASSSPGVWETQYF.

This clonotype has more than one count but fewer than ten. The chain has TRBV30 and TRBJ1-3; D is unresolved. The CDR3 runs to 13 residues. Germline V gene lookup returns CDR1 GTSNPN and CDR2 SVGIG (reference sequence). Trimming took 4 bases from V and 2 from J, leaving 9 bases between them. The CDR3 here is CAWNRAAGNTIYF. CDR3 DNA sequence: TGTGCCTGGAATCGGGCTGCTGGAAACACCATATATTTT.

This clonotype has only a few counts. This sequence joins TRBV20-1 and TRBJ2-7; no firm D call. There are 15 residues in the CDR3. The germline V gene encodes CDR1 DFQATT and CDR2 SNEGSKA (reference sequence). Trimming took 3 bases from V and 3 from J, leaving 18 bases between them. The CDR3 region is CSASEIRINYYEQYF. CDR3 DNA sequence: TGCAGTGCTAGCGAAATCCGGATCAACTACTACGAGCAGTACTTC.

The V and J genes are TRBV14 and TRBJ1-2, with 7 bases identical to TRBD1. Germline lookup yields CDR1 SGHDN and CDR2 FVKESK. Trimming removed 3 bases from V and 4 bases from J; junction bases left unmatched: 11. This CDR3 is built from 16 residues. DNA for the CDR3: TGTGCCAGCAGCCAGACAGGGCCCTACGACTTCTATGGCTACACCTTC. Translated, it gives CASSQTGPYDFYGYTF.

This clonotype was counted between two and nine times. The V and J genes are TRBV6-1 and TRBJ2-1; 13 bases line up with TRBD2. The CDR3 extends over 15 amino acids. Germline-derived CDR1 and CDR2 are MNHNS and SASEGT. Trimming took 6 bases from V and 6 from J; bases not matched to a gene: 5. CDR3 region: CASRPGLAGPNEQFF. Here the CDR3 DNA reads TGTGCCAGCAGACCGGGACTAGCGGGACCCAATGAGCAGTTCTTC.

The chain employs TRBV5-1 and TRBJ2-2; D remains unclear. CDR1 is SGHRS, CDR2 YFSETQ, per germline. The CDR3 consists of 14 residues. Deletions cut 0 bases from V and 6 bases from J, with 9 bases between. The chain's CDR3 is CASSLAPGAGELFF. The CDR3 DNA sequence: TGCGCCAGCAGCTTGGCCCCTGGGGCCGGGGAGCTGTTTTTT.

This clonotype was recorded a few times. This rearrangement joins TRBV15 to TRBJ2-1, with a weak D call TRBD2 (5 bases). The CDR3 sequence is 16 residues long. The V gene's germline CDR1 is LNHNV and CDR2 YYDKDF (reference sequence). Trimming took off 1 base at V and 9 bases at J, with 19 bases between the two ends. Written as DNA, the CDR3 is TGTGCCACCAGCAGAGCTCCTGGACGGGATCGGGGTGAGCAGTTCTTC. Translation: CATSRAPGRDRGEQFF.

This clonotype was counted only a few times. This sequence joins TRBV29-1 and TRBJ2-5; 8 bases align to TRBD2. The V and J ends lost 6 bases and 9 bases, in that order; junction bases with no gene match: 12. The length of the CDR3 is 13 residues. Germline lookup yields CDR1 SQVTM and CDR2 ANQGSEA. For the CDR3, the DNA is TGCAGCGTAACCGGGACTAGTGGGTGGGCCCAGTACTTC. It yields the protein CSVTGTSGWAQYF. The full variable domain, with the rest looked up from reference TRBV29-1 and TRBJ2-5, is SAVISQKPSRDICQRGTSLTIQCQVDSQVTMMFWYRQQPGQSLTLIATANQGSEATYESGFVIDKFPISRPNLTFSTLTVSNMSPEDSSIYLCSVTGTSGWAQYFGPGTRLLVL.

In this sample, this clonotype turned up a few times. The chain is built from TRBV7-2 and TRBJ2-5; TRBD2 agrees at 8 bases. J lost 5 bases, V lost 3 bases, and 5 bases had no gene match. Germline CDR1 SGHTA, CDR2 FQGNSA. This CDR3 is built from 14 residues. The chain's CDR3 is CASSFGAGEETQYF. As DNA, the CDR3 is TGTGCCAGCAGCTTCGGAGCGGGAGAGGAGACCCAGTACTTC.